Listed here are 21 T cell receptor beta chains from one sample, sequenced in a study of cytomegalovirus exposure and HLA in healthy donors. Sequencing was performed with immunoSEQ multiplex PCR; in TCRdb, only in-frame clones are kept and a portion is missing. The table includes 70,000 or so clones, about 93% detected once. The source material was PBMCs. The source is a man between 18 and 35 years old in good health and CMV-seropositive.

This clone was seen once. J is TRBJ2-7 and V is TRBV6-5; 11 bases line up with TRBD1. Germline V lookup: CDR1 MNHEY, CDR2 SVGAGI. V lost 2 bases and J lost 2; bases outside the gene matches: 5. The CDR3 covers 16 residues. The CDR3 reads CASSYNSGQGAYEQYF. The CDR3 region has the DNA TGTGCCAGCAGTTACAATTCGGGACAGGGGGCCTACGAGCAGTACTTC.

V is TRBV28 and J is TRBJ2-1, with 12 bases that match TRBD2. Germline V gene sequence: CDR1 MDHEN, CDR2 SYDVKM. J gave up 4 bases and V 6 bases, and 4 bases lay outside the gene matches. The CDR3 loop spans 15 amino acids. The CDR3 sequence: CASSPTSGRYNEQFF. The CDR3, as DNA: TGTGCCAGCAGCCCCACTAGCGGGAGGTACAATGAGCAGTTCTTC. Complete variable domain (other parts from reference TRBV28 and TRBJ2-1): DVKVTQSSRYLVKRTGEKVFLECVQDMDHENMFWYRQDPGLGLRLIYFSYDVKMKEKGDIPEGYSVSREKKERFSLILESASTNQTSMYLCASSPTSGRYNEQFFGPGTRLTVL.

This sequence joins TRBV6-1 and TRBJ1-5, with D possibly being TRBD1 (5 bases). CDR1 and CDR2 from the germline V gene are MNHNS and SASEGT. The length of the CDR3 is 15 residues. Trimming shortened V by 5 bases and J by 0 bases, and 11 bases separated the two germline ends. CDR3 region: CASSLTETSNQPQHF. DNA of the CDR3: TGTGCCAGCAGTCTGACAGAGACTAGCAATCAGCCCCAGCATTTT.

The chain links TRBV28 to TRBJ1-1; maybe TRBD1 (5 bases). The length of the CDR3 is 14 residues. Germline CDR1 is MDHEN and CDR2 is SYDVKM. Trimming stripped 2 bases from V and 4 bases from J, with 11 bases between. CDR3 nucleotide sequence: TGTGCCAGCAGTTTAGGGGCCGGCAGCACTGAAGCTTTCTTT. Amino acids: CASSLGAGSTEAFF. Combining the CDR3 with reference TRBV28 and TRBJ1-1 gives the whole variable domain DVKVTQSSRYLVKRTGEKVFLECVQDMDHENMFWYRQDPGLGLRLIYFSYDVKMKEKGDIPEGYSVSREKKERFSLILESASTNQTSMYLCASSLGAGSTEAFFGQGTRLTVV.

The chain combines TRBV9 with TRBJ1-1; D is perhaps TRBD1 (6 bases). Germline V gene sequence: CDR1 SGDLS, CDR2 YYNGEE. With 0 bases removed from V and 0 bases from J, the gap between germline ends came to 9 bases. The CDR3 loop spans 15 amino acids. CDR3: CASSVVQGMNTEAFF. CDR3 nucleotides: TGTGCCAGCAGCGTAGTTCAGGGGATGAACACTGAAGCTTTCTTT.

The chain recombines TRBV6-6 with TRBJ2-7, with D perhaps TRBD1 (6 bases). Germline assignment: CDR1 MNHNY and CDR2 SVGAGI (reference sequence). This CDR3 spans 14 amino acids. V was cut by 4 bases and J by 4 bases, with 14 bases left in between. CDR3 amino acids: CASSLSGARYEQYF. The DNA of the CDR3 is TGTGCCAGCAGTTTATCAGGGGCTAGGTACGAGCAGTACTTC.

The chain is built from TRBV30 and TRBJ2-7; TRBD2 might be the D (6 bases). CDR3 length equals 13 residues. Germline V gives CDR1 GTSNPN, CDR2 SVGIG (reference sequence). V was pared by 4 bases and J by 2 bases, with 12 bases between. The CDR3 is CAWIGGNPYEQYF. CDR3 nucleotides: TGTGCCTGGATTGGGGGGAACCCCTACGAGCAGTACTTC.

The V gene is TRBV27, the J gene TRBJ2-1; TRBD2 matches 8 bases. CDR1 and CDR2 (germline): MNHEY, SMNVEV (reference sequence). The CDR3 has 16 amino acids. Losses at the gene ends were 4 bases for V and 7 bases for J; bases not matched to a gene: 12. CDR3 DNA sequence: TGTGCCAGCAGTTCCTCGGGCGGGAGGTTTTTGAATGAGCAGTTCTTC. Protein sequence: CASSSSGGRFLNEQFF.

This rearrangement joins TRBV11-2 to TRBJ1-2, with 7 bases identical to TRBD1. CDR3 length: 14 residues. The germline V gene encodes CDR1 SGHAT and CDR2 FQNNGV. V trimming: 1 base; J trimming: 8 bases; junction bases outside the gene matches: 7. Here the CDR3 reads CASSLVGTAPGYTF. As DNA, the CDR3 is TGTGCCAGCAGCTTAGTCGGGACAGCCCCCGGCTACACCTTC.

The genes are TRBV29-1 and TRBJ2-3, with 7 bases fitting TRBD2. V trimming: 2 bases; J trimming: 1 base; junction bases outside the gene matches: 3. The CDR3 sequence is 14 residues long. Per germline, CDR1 SQVTM and CDR2 ANQGSEA. The CDR3 region has the DNA TGCAGCGTTGAATCGGCGGGAGGCACAGATACGCAGTATTTT. Translating gives CSVESAGGTDTQYF.

The chain recombines TRBV10-3 with TRBJ1-5, with TRBD1 matching 9 bases. From germline, CDR1 is ENHRY and CDR2 SYGVKD. This CDR3 has 15 residues. Trimming removed 5 bases from V and 4 bases from J; junction bases left unmatched: 6. CDR3 in DNA: TGTGCCATCAGTCCCGGGACAGGGAGAAATCAGCCCCAGCATTTT. It codes for CAISPGTGRNQPQHF.

Worth noting for this clone: A junction end diverges from the germline sequence, so it may reflect a read error. The chain is built from TRBV6-1 and TRBJ1-2, with 7 bases that match TRBD1. Per germline, CDR1 MNHNS and CDR2 SASEGT. CDR3 size: 13 residues. CDR3 nucleotides: TGTGCCAGCAGAGAAGGGGGCGTTGATGGCTACACCTTC. This gives the protein CASREGGVDGYTF.

The CDR3 here is CASSLGGSQPQHF. In DNA, the CDR3 is TGTGCCAGCAGCTTAGGGGGCAGTCAGCCCCAGCATTTT. V is TRBV7-9 and J is TRBJ1-5; the D gene is possibly TRBD1 (5 bases). Deletions cut 1 base from V and 6 bases from J, with 7 bases between. The CDR3 contains 13 residues. Germline V gene data show CDR1 as SEHNR and CDR2 as FQNEAQ (reference sequence).

V and J are TRBV19 and TRBJ2-7; D perhaps matches TRBD1 (6 bases). The CDR3 runs to 13 residues. CDR1 and CDR2 (germline): LNHDA, SQIVND (reference sequence). Trimming took 10 bases from V and 2 from J, leaving 15 bases between them. CDR3 DNA sequence: TGTGCCACTAGAGGAACAGGGACCTACGAGCAGTACTTC. Its translation is CATRGTGTYEQYF.

The chain has TRBV28 and TRBJ1-2; 7 nucleotides agree with TRBD1. V shed 6 bases and J 4 bases; nucleotides not matched to a gene: 11. This CDR3 spans 15 amino acids. The germline gives CDR1 MDHEN, CDR2 SYDVKM. CDR3 sequence (DNA): TGTGCCAGCAGCCACCGGGACAGCTCTATCTATGGCTACACCTTC. Encoded protein: CASSHRDSSIYGYTF.

The chain links TRBV5-5 to TRBJ2-2; D gene unclear. V was shortened by 1 base and J by 6 bases, with 10 bases between the two germline ends. CDR1 SGHKS and CDR2 YYEKEE come from the germline V gene (reference sequence). CDR3 length: 14 amino acids. As DNA, the CDR3 is TGTGCCAGCAGCTTGAACTCCTATGCCGGGGAGCTGTTTTTT. It codes for CASSLNSYAGELFF.

The rearrangement joins TRBV28 to TRBJ2-7; 10 bases agree with TRBD1. The CDR3 contains 14 residues. Trimming at V came to 7 bases and at J to 5 bases, leaving 8 bases not matched to a gene. Germline lookup yields CDR1 MDHEN and CDR2 SYDVKM. CDR3 bases: TGTGCCAGCACATCGGGACAGGGGACCAACGAGCAGTACTTC. This gives the protein CASTSGQGTNEQYF.

V and J are TRBV4-1 and TRBJ2-7, with TRBD1 identical over 8 bases. V gave up 4 bases and J gave up 6 bases; unmatched junction bases: 8. Germline values: CDR1 MGHRA, CDR2 YSYEKL. CDR3 size: 14 residues. For the CDR3, the DNA is TGCGCCAGCAGCCCTACCCGGACAGGGTTCGAGCAGTACTTC. Amino acid sequence: CASSPTRTGFEQYF.

The chain employs TRBV6-1 and TRBJ2-7; 10 bases fit TRBD1. Germline CDR1 MNHNS, CDR2 SASEGT. This CDR3 region has 16 residues. Trimming removed 2 bases from V and 2 bases from J; junction bases left unmatched: 6. The CDR3 is CASSEPPGTGAYEQYF. The CDR3 DNA reads as TGTGCCAGCAGTGAACCTCCGGGGACAGGGGCCTACGAGCAGTACTTC.

The genes are TRBV12-5 and TRBJ2-7; 9 positions match TRBD2. The CDR3 spans 16 residues. The ends lost 2 bases at V and 0 bases at J; junction bases unmatched: 5. Looked up from germline, CDR1 is LGHNT and CDR2 is FRNRAP. CDR3 in DNA: TGTGCTAGTGGTTTGCGGCTAGCGGGAACCTCCTACGAGCAGTACTTC. It translates to CASGLRLAGTSYEQYF.

The chain joins TRBV5-1 to TRBJ1-3; 9 positions match TRBD1. CDR3 length equals 17 residues. Germline CDR1 is SGHRS and CDR2 is YFSETQ. The V gene end was trimmed by 4 bases and the J gene end by 0 bases; junction bases not matched to a gene: 8. CDR3 sequence reads: CASSLTGTGISGNTIYF. CDR3 DNA sequence: TGCGCCAGCAGCCTGACCGGGACAGGGATCTCTGGAAACACCATATATTTT.